The clone carrying this T cell receptor beta chain was recorded a few times. The antigen remains unidentified. The data derive from a study of cytomegalovirus exposure and HLA in healthy donors. Points from the study as a whole: CMV serostatus alone was available as immune exposure information. Within an earlier analysis, most TCR beta V segments proved productive either about 87% or about 30% of the time. As confirmed in vitro, a few CMV-associated chains were specific for CMV antigens. Apparent HLA restriction characterized most CMV-associated TCR beta chains in a later analysis.

PCR employed 60 Vbeta and 13 Jbeta primers. Libraries were prepared by immunoSEQ multiplex PCR; TCRdb keeps only in-frame clonotypes and omits some of them. This sample has about 93,000 clones, with over 60% found just once. CDR1 is SQVTM, CDR2 ANQGSEA, per germline. The CDR3 spans 14 residues. Trimming cost V 6 bases and J 7 bases; bases outside gene matches: 13. This chain connects TRBV29-1 to TRBJ1-2, with 8 bases lining up with TRBD1. The origin of this receptor is a boy aged 5-17 years in good health and CMV-seropositive. Sample: PBMCs. This CDR3 is CSVRDSTGASGYTF. Here the CDR3 DNA reads TGCAGCGTCAGAGATTCGACAGGGGCGAGTGGCTACACCTTC.